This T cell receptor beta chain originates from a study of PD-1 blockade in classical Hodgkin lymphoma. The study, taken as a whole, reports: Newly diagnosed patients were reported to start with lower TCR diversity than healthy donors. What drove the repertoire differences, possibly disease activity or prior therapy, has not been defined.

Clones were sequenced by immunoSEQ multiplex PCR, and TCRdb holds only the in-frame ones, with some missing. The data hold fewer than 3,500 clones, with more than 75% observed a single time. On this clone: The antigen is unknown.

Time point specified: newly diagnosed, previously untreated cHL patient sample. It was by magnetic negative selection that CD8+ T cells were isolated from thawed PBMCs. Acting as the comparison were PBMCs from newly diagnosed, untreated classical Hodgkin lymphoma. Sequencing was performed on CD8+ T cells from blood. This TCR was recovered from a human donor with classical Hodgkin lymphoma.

In nucleotides, the CDR3 is TGTGCCAGCAATCCTCCGGGACTAGCGGTCGATACGCAGTATTTT. It yields the protein CASNPPGLAVDTQYF. The chain couples TRBV2 to TRBJ2-3; 11 bases fit TRBD2. Trimming at V came to 7 bases and at J to 6 bases, leaving 9 bases not matched to a gene. The CDR3 runs to 15 residues. Germline CDR1 is SNHLY and CDR2 is FYNNEI.